Only a few counts were recorded for the clone carrying this T cell receptor beta chain. Germline values: CDR1 MNHNS, CDR2 SASEGT. The CDR3 is made up of 15 amino acids. The J segment lost 3 bases and the V segment lost 5 bases, leaving 10 bases of the junction unmatched. Ophthalmopathy cases scored 3 or more on the Clinical Activity Score and 4 or more on NOSPECS grade, with duration below 3 months. Template material for amplifying TCR beta CDR3 regions consisted of RNA transcripts. First-round RT-PCR with HTBI primers amplified the TCR CDR3 region. TCRdb itself ran the multiplex PCR reads through MiXCR, one entry per CDR3 protein. The data contain approximately 600,000 distinct CDR3 sequences, more than 20% of them singletons. This record comes from a study of T cells in Graves' hyperthyroidism and ophthalmopathy. Study-wide background: Any treatment followed the collection of peripheral blood at initial diagnosis.

The sequencing input was blood. This TCR came from a man aged 25 to 45 with Graves' ophthalmopathy. The rearrangement links TRBV6-1 to TRBJ2-7, with TRBD2 identical over 7 bases. Here the CDR3 DNA reads TGTGCCAGCAGTCAACTAGTGCGGGAGAGCTACGAGCAGTACTTC. This sequence encodes CASSQLVRESYEQYF.